One and the same sample provided the 23 T cell receptor beta chains below, sequenced in a study of blood T cell repertoires in COVID-19. Assay used: immunoSEQ multiplex PCR; TCRdb lists only in-frame clones, some missing. The data show over 120,000 clones, more than 75% seen once. The sequenced sample consisted of peripheral blood. The receptors derive from a human donor in a cohort sampled during active COVID-19.

The chain links TRBV5-1 to TRBJ1-1; no clear D. Per the germline V gene, CDR1 is SGHRS and CDR2 is YFSETQ. V dropped 0 bases and J dropped 5 bases, with 14 bases sitting between them. The CDR3 is made up of 15 amino acids. The CDR3: CASSLAGVVGTEAFF. CDR3 nucleotide sequence: TGCGCCAGCAGCTTGGCCGGGGTTGTAGGGACTGAAGCTTTCTTT.

This sequence joins TRBV12-3 or TRBV12-4 and TRBJ2-1; a possible D gene is TRBD2 (6 bases). V was trimmed by 3 bases and J by 8 bases, leaving 11 bases between them. This CDR3 spans 13 amino acids. The CDR3 region has the DNA TGTGCCAGCAGTTTTAAGGGAGGCCATGAGCAGTTCTTC. Translation gives CASSFKGGHEQFF.

The V and J genes are TRBV6-5 and TRBJ1-2; the match to TRBD1 covers 9 bases. Germline-derived CDR1 and CDR2 are MNHEY and SVGAGI. The trim removed 8 bases at V and 4 bases at J, leaving 5 bases unmatched. The CDR3 runs to 13 residues. CDR3 coding DNA: TGTGCCAGCTGGGACAGGGTTAGCTATGGCTACACCTTC. It translates to CASWDRVSYGYTF.

The V gene is TRBV5-1, the J gene TRBJ2-3; perhaps TRBD2 as D (6 bases). CDR3 size: 14 residues. CDR1 SGHRS and CDR2 YFSETQ come from the germline V gene. V dropped 4 bases and J dropped 6 bases, with 15 bases sitting between them. CDR3 bases: TGCGCCAGCAGCATCGGGACTCCTGGGGATACGCAGTATTTT. Translating it yields CASSIGTPGDTQYF.

A few counts support this clone. The chain couples TRBV29-1 to TRBJ2-7, with D possibly being TRBD1 (6 bases). The germline CDR1 and CDR2 sequences are SQVTM and ANQGSEA. The CDR3 runs to 12 residues. V lost 7 bases to trimming and J lost 6 bases, with 16 bases between them. CDR3 region: CSAGGGSGEQYF. The DNA of the CDR3 is TGCAGCGCGGGTGGGGGCTCAGGCGAGCAGTACTTC.

This clone was detected only once. J is TRBJ2-2 and V is TRBV7-9, with D unclear. The germline gives CDR1 SEHNR, CDR2 FQNEAQ (reference sequence). V was clipped by 5 bases and J by 4 bases, with 11 bases between them. CDR3 length: 14 residues. CDR3 coding DNA: TGTGCCAGCAGCCGACTCGGTGGCACCGGGGAGCTGTTTTTT. Translation: CASSRLGGTGELFF.

This chain uses TRBV25-1 with TRBJ1-3; D not certain. This CDR3 comprises 17 residues. From germline, CDR1 is MGHDK and CDR2 SYGVNS. V was pared by 4 bases and J by 0 bases, with 16 bases between. The CDR3 protein is CASSVMYSSDSGNTIYF. The CDR3 DNA reads as TGTGCCAGCAGTGTAATGTACAGCAGTGACTCTGGAAACACCATATATTTT.

The gene calls are TRBV5-1 and TRBJ1-2; the D gene is possibly TRBD1 (6 bases). The CDR3 contains 14 residues. Germline assignment: CDR1 SGHRS and CDR2 YFSETQ. Trimming took off 3 bases at V and 5 bases at J, with 14 bases between the two ends. The CDR3 region has the DNA TGCGCCAGCAGCTCCGGGACGGGGACATATGGCTACACCTTC. Protein product: CASSSGTGTYGYTF.

The J gene is TRBJ2-1, the V gene TRBV11-2; TRBD2 matches 7 bases. V was clipped by 0 bases and J by 11 bases; unmatched bases: 4. In germline, CDR1 is SGHAT, CDR2 FQNNGV. The CDR3 is made up of 13 amino acids. In DNA form, the CDR3 reads TGTGCCAGCAGCTTAGAGTCGACTAGCAAGCAGTTCTTC. It yields the protein CASSLESTSKQFF.

The chain combines TRBV30 with TRBJ2-1; 7 nucleotides line up with TRBD1. CDR3 size: 14 residues. CDR1 and CDR2 from the germline V gene are GTSNPN and SVGIG (reference sequence). V trimming: 5 bases; J trimming: 2 bases; junction bases outside the gene matches: 6. CDR3 protein: CAWSRGLTYNEQFF. CDR3 sequence (DNA): TGTGCCTGGTCGAGGGGGCTTACCTACAATGAGCAGTTCTTC.

This clone was counted once. The CDR3 DNA is TGTGCCAGCAGCCAAGTGAGTGAGGGTGCCTCCTACGAGCAGTACGTC. Translation: CASSQVSEGASYEQYV. V usage is TRBV14 and J usage is TRBJ2-7; D may be TRBD2 (5 bases). Germline V gene data show CDR1 as SGHDN and CDR2 as FVKESK. Trimming took off 1 base at V and 0 bases at J, with 13 bases between the two ends. This CDR3 has 16 amino acids.

The rearrangement links TRBV3-1 (or the pseudogene TRBV3-2) to TRBJ2-5; perhaps TRBD2 as D (6 bases). Germline CDR1 reads LGHDT; CDR2 reads YNNKEL (reference sequence). The CDR3 consists of 15 residues. Trimming left V 0 bases short and J 4 bases short, with 12 bases between. CDR3 DNA sequence: TGTGCCAGCAGCCAAGATGCCGGGAGTACAGAGACCCAGTACTTC. Protein sequence: CASSQDAGSTETQYF.

V gene TRBV9 combines with J gene TRBJ2-3; weak D call: TRBD2 (6 bases). CDR3 size: 15 residues. Germline V gene data show CDR1 as SGDLS and CDR2 as YYNGEE. The germline V and J ends were trimmed by 0 bases and 5 bases, with 13 bases remaining between them. The CDR3 coding sequence is TGTGCCAGCAGCGTAGCTGAGTCAGCGGGAGATACGCAGTATTTT. Translated, it gives CASSVAESAGDTQYF.

The V gene is TRBV6-5, the J gene TRBJ2-2; no reliable D call. This CDR3 has 14 residues. V lost 2 bases and J lost 4, with 8 bases in between. Germline loops: CDR1 MNHEY, CDR2 SVGAGI. The CDR3 loop is CASSYRAGTGELFF. In nucleotides, the CDR3 is TGTGCCAGCAGTTACCGAGCAGGCACCGGGGAGCTGTTTTTT.

This clone was detected once. V is TRBV7-9 and J is TRBJ2-1; TRBD2 matches 11 bases. Trimming removed 1 base from V and 9 bases from J; junction bases left unmatched: 8. Germline assignment: CDR1 SEHNR and CDR2 FQNEAQ (reference sequence). The CDR3 has 16 amino acids. The chain's CDR3 is CASSLGLAGTSGEQFF. The CDR3 nucleotides are TGTGCCAGCAGCTTAGGACTAGCGGGGACCTCGGGTGAGCAGTTCTTC.

The gene calls are TRBV5-6 and TRBJ2-1; D is uncertain. Germline assignment: CDR1 SGHDT and CDR2 YYEEEE. Trimming pared 4 bases from V and 0 bases from J, leaving 11 bases between. This CDR3 is 15 amino acids long. Here the CDR3 DNA reads TGTGCCAGCAGCGGAAGCGTGACCTCCTACAATGAGCAGTTCTTC. Amino acid sequence: CASSGSVTSYNEQFF. Supplemented by reference TRBV5-6 and TRBJ2-1, the full variable domain reads DAGVTQSPTHLIKTRGQQVTLRCSPKSGHDTVSWYQQALGQGPQFIFQYYEEEERQRGNFPDRFSGHQFPNYSSELNVNALLLGDSALYLCASSGSVTSYNEQFFGPGTRLTVL.

The V call is TRBV4-2, the J call TRBJ2-3; D is ambiguous. Germline CDR1 is LGHNA and CDR2 is YNFKEQ. Trimming took off 0 bases at V and 0 bases at J, with 10 bases between the two ends. CDR3 size: 16 residues. The CDR3 bases are TGTGCCAGCAGCCAAGAGGCCAGTCTGAGCACAGATACGCAGTATTTT. It is translated as CASSQEASLSTDTQYF.

This clone was seen just once. The chain combines TRBV7-9 with TRBJ1-1; D remains unclear. This CDR3 has 11 amino acids. The germline CDR1 and CDR2 sequences are SEHNR and FQNEAQ (reference sequence). Trimming removed 1 base at V and 9 bases at J, with 6 bases between. This CDR3 is CASSLERKAFF. In DNA, the CDR3 is TGTGCCAGCAGCTTAGAGAGGAAAGCTTTCTTT.

The genes are TRBV2 and TRBJ1-2; D is possibly TRBD1 (6 bases). CDR3 length equals 15 residues. The V and J ends lost 8 bases and 7 bases respectively, with 23 bases between them. Looked up from germline, CDR1 is SNHLY and CDR2 is FYNNEI. CDR3 sequence (DNA): TGTGCCAGCGGGGACACATGGACACCTAACGGTGGCTACACCTTC. It encodes CASGDTWTPNGGYTF.

This clone was detected once. The rearrangement joins TRBV5-1 to TRBJ2-5; 9 nucleotides agree with TRBD2. There are 17 residues in the CDR3. J was trimmed by 6 bases and V by 2 bases; bases with no gene match: 14. Germline CDR1 and CDR2: SGHRS and YFSETQ. CDR3 in DNA: TGCGCCAGCAGCTTCGAAGTTCAGCGGGGGGTCCCCAAGACCCAGTACTTC. Translated, it gives CASSFEVQRGVPKTQYF.

In this sample, this clone turned up once. This rearrangement joins TRBV12-2 to TRBJ2-7; the table's D call TRBD1 went unverified against the DNA. TRBV12-2 corresponds to a pseudogene. CDR3 size: 18 residues. The CDR3 region is CASRLPSSRDRVLHEQYV. CDR3 bases: TGTGCAAGTCGCTTACCTTCGTCCCGGGACAGGGTACTACACGAGCAGTACGTC.

This clone was detected once. The V gene is TRBV9, the J gene TRBJ1-2; TRBD1 agrees at 7 bases. Trimming cost V 4 bases and J 7 bases; bases outside gene matches: 10. The CDR3 is made up of 14 amino acids. Germline values: CDR1 SGDLS, CDR2 YYNGEE. The DNA for the CDR3 is TGTGCCAGCAGCCCTCCGGACAGGCCGTCTGGCTACACCTTC. It specifies CASSPPDRPSGYTF.

This clone was counted between two and nine times. This chain connects TRBV28 to TRBJ2-4; perhaps TRBD2 as D (5 bases). Trimming shortened V by 3 bases and J by 5 bases, and 20 bases separated the two germline ends. There are 17 residues in the CDR3. The germline gives CDR1 MDHEN, CDR2 SYDVKM. For the CDR3, the DNA is TGTGCCAGCAGTTTCTTCTCCGGACTCCTAAAACAAAACATTCAGTACTTC. Its translation is CASSFFSGLLKQNIQYF.